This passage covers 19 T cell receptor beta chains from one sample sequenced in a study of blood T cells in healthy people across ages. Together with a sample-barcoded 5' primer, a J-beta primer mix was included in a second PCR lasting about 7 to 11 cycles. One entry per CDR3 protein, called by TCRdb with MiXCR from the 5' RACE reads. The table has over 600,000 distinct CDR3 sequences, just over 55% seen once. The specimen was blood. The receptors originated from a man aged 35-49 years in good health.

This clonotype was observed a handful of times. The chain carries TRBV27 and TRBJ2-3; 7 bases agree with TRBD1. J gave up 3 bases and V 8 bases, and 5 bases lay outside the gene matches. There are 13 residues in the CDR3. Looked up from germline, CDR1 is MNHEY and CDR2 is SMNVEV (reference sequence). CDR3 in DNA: TGTGCCAGCCACAGGGGTTGGACAGATACGCAGTATTTT. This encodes CASHRGWTDTQYF.

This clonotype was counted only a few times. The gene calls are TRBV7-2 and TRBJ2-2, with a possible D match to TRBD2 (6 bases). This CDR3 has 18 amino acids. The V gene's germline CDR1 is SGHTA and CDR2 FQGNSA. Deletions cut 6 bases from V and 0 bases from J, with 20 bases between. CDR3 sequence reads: CASSLSPPRTTNTGELFF. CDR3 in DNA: TGTGCCAGCAGTTTAAGCCCCCCCAGGACTACGAACACCGGGGAGCTGTTTTTT.

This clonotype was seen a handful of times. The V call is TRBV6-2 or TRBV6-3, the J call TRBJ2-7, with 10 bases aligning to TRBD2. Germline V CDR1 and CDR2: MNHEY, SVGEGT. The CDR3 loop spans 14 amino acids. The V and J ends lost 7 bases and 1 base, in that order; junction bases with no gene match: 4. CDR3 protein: CASTSGGASYEQYF. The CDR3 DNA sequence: TGTGCCAGCACAAGCGGGGGGGCTTCCTACGAGCAGTACTTC.

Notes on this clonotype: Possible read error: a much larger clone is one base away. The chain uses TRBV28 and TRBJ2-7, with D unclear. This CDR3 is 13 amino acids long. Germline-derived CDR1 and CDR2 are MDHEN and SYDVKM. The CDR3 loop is CAGSLRWPYEQYF. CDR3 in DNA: TGTGCCGGCAGTTTAAGATGGCCCTACGAGCAGTACTTC. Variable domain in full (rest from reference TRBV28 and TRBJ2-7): DVKVTQSSRYLVKRTGEKVFLECVQDMDHENMFWYRQDPGLGLRLIYFSYDVKMKEKGDIPEGYSVSREKKERFSLILESASTNQTSMYLCAGSLRWPYEQYFGPGTRLTVT.

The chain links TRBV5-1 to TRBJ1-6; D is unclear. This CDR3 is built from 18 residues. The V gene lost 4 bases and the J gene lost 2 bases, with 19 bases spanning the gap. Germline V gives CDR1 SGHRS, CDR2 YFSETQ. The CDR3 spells CASSAGLVVDPYNSPLHF. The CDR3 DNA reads TGCGCCAGCAGCGCGGGCCTCGTCGTCGACCCCTATAATTCACCCCTCCACTTT.

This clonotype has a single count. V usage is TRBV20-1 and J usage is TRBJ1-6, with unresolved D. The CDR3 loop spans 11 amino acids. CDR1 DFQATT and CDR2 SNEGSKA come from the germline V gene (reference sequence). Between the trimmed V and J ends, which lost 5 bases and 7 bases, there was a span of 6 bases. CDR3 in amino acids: CSAVRNSPLHF. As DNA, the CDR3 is TGCAGTGCTGTTCGGAATTCACCCCTCCACTTT.

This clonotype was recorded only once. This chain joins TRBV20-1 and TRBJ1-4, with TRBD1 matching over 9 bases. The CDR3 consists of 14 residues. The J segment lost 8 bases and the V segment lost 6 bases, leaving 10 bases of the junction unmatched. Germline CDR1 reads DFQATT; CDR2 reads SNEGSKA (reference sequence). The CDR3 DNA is TGCAGTGCGAAAACCGGGACAGGGCTCGAAAAACTGTTTTTT. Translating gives CSAKTGTGLEKLFF.

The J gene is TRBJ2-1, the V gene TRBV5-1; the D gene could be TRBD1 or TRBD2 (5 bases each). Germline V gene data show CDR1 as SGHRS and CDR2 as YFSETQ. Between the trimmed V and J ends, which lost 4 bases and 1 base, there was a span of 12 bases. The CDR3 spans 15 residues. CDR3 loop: CASSTAGRSYNEQFF. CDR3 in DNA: TGCGCCAGCAGCACAGCAGGGAGATCCTACAATGAGCAGTTCTTC.

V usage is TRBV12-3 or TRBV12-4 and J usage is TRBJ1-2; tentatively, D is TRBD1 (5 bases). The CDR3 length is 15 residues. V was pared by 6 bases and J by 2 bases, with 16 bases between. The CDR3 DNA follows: TGTGCCAGCAGAAGATCGGTGACAGCAAACTATGGCTACACCTTC. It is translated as CASRRSVTANYGYTF.

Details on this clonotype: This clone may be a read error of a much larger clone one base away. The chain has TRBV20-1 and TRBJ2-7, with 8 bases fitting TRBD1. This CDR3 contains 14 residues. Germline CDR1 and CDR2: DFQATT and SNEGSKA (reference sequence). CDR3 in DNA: TGCAGTGCCCAGGGGGCAGGGAGTATCTACGAGCAGTGCTTC. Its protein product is CSAQGAGSIYEQCF.

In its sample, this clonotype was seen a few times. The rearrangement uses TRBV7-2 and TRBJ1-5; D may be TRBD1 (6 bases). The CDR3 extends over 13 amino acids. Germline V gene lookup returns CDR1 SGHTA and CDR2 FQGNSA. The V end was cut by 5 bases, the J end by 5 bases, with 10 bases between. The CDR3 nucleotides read TGTGCCAGCAGCGGGAGGGGGGATCAGCCCCAGCATTTT. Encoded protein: CASSGRGDQPQHF.

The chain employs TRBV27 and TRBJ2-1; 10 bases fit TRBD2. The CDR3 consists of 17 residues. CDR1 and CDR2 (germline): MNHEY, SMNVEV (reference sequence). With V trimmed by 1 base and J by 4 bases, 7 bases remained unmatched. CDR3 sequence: CASSLLIAGGGYNEQFF. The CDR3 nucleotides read TGTGCCAGCAGTTTATTAATAGCGGGGGGAGGTTACAATGAGCAGTTCTTC.

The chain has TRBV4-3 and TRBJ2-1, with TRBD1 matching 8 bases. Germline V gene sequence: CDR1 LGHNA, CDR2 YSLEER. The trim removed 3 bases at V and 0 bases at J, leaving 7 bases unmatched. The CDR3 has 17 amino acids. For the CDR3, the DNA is TGCGCCAGCAGCCAGTTTTCAGGGGGCGCCTCCTACAATGAGCAGTTCTTC. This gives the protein CASSQFSGGASYNEQFF.

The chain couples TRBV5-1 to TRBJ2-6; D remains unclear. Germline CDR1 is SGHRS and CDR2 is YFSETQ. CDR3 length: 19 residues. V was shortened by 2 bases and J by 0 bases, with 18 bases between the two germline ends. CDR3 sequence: CASSLIDPALSSGANVLTF. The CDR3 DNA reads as TGCGCCAGCAGCTTAATCGACCCGGCTCTTTCCTCTGGGGCCAACGTCCTGACTTTC.

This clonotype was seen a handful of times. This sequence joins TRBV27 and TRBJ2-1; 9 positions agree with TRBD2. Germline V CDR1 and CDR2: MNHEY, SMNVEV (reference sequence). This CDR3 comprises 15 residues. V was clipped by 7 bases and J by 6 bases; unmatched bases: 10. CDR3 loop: CASTAGTSGLNEQFF. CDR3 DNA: TGTGCCAGCACCGCGGGCACTAGCGGGCTCAATGAGCAGTTCTTC.

The CDR3 loop reads CASSQEGAQPSYEQYF. The DNA of the CDR3 is TGCGCCAGCAGCCAAGAGGGGGCCCAACCTTCCTACGAGCAGTACTTC. The J gene is TRBJ2-5, the V gene TRBV4-3; the D gene is possibly TRBD1 (6 bases). The better agreement between TRBJ2-7 and the DNA end casts doubt on the J call. The CDR3 is 16 amino acids. Germline V lookup: CDR1 LGHNA, CDR2 YSLEER.

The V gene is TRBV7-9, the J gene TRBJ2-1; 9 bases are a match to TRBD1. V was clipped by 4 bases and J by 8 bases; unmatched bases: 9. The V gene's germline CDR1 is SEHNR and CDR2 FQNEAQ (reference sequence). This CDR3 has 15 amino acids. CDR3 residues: CASSSLGQGLHEQFF. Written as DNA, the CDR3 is TGTGCCAGCAGCTCTCTGGGACAGGGTCTACATGAGCAGTTCTTC.

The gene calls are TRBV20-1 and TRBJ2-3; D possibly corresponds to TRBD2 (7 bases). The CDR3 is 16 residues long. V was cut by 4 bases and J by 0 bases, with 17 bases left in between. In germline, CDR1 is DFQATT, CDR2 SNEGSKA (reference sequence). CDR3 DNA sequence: TGCAGTGCTACGGCGGGGAGGGGGAGGAGCACAGATACGCAGTATTTT. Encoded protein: CSATAGRGRSTDTQYF.

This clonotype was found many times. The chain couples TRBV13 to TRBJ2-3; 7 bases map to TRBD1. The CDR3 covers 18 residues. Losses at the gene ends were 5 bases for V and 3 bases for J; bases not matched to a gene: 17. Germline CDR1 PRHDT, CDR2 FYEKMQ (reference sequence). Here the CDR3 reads CASSGLPFLQGDTDTQYF. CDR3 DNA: TGTGCCAGCAGCGGTCTACCCTTCCTCCAGGGGGATACAGATACGCAGTATTTT.